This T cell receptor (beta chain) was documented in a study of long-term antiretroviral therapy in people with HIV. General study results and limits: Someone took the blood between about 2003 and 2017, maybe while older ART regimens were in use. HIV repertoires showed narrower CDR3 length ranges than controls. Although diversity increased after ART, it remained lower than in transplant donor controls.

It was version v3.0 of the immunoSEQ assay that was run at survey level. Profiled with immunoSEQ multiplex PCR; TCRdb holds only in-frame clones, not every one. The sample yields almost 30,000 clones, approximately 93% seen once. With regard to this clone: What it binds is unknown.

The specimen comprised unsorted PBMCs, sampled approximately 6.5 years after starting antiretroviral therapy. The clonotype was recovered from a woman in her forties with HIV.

CDR3 amino acids: CASSQTVGVGSGNTIYF. CDR3 DNA sequence: TGTGCCAGCAGCCAGACAGTGGGCGTCGGGTCTGGAAACACCATATATTTT. This sequence joins TRBV5-4 and TRBJ1-3; tentatively, D is TRBD1 (5 bases). The CDR3 covers 17 residues. Trimming removed 4 bases from V and 1 base from J, with 18 bases in between. Germline loops: CDR1 SGHNT, CDR2 YYREEE (reference sequence).